What follows are 24 T cell receptor beta chains derived from one specimen sequenced in a study of beta chain features in type 1 diabetes. Expressed TCRB transcripts were sequenced because the isolated RNA had all been reverse transcribed beforehand. Assay used: immunoSEQ multiplex PCR; TCRdb lists only in-frame clones, some missing. Of 500,000 to 700,000 clones listed, 15% to 19% are singletons. The specimen sequenced was naive CD4+ T cells from blood. These receptors all come from a man aged 18-30 years in good health.

This clone showed up just once. Other DNA sequences in this specimen translate into the identical CDR3. The CDR3 is CASSLGYYGYTF. CDR3 bases: TGTGCCAGCAGTTTAGGGTATTATGGCTACACCTTC. The chain carries TRBV28 and TRBJ1-2; D is unclear. The V end lost 2 bases, the J end lost 5 bases, and 6 bases lay between the germline ends. The CDR3 runs to 12 residues. The germline gives CDR1 MDHEN, CDR2 SYDVKM.

The chain employs TRBV4-2 and TRBJ1-2, with 11 bases lining up with TRBD1. V lost 4 bases to trimming and J lost 0 bases; unmatched junction nucleotides: 7. Germline loops: CDR1 LGHNA, CDR2 YNFKEQ. The CDR3 has 17 residues. Here the CDR3 reads CASSLRDRGYPNYGYTF. CDR3 sequence (DNA): TGTGCCAGCAGCCTCCGGGACAGGGGGTATCCTAACTATGGCTACACCTTC.

This clone is a singleton in its sample. The rearrangement links TRBV28 to TRBJ2-1, with D perhaps being TRBD1 or TRBD2 (5 bases each). Trimming removed 7 bases from V and 6 bases from J, with 10 bases in between. The CDR3 length is 12 residues. The germline V gene has CDR1 MDHEN and CDR2 SYDVKM. CDR3 sequence (DNA): TGTGCCAGCAAGGTGAGGGGCAATGAGCAGTTCTTC. As protein: CASKVRGNEQFF.

The table lists this clone with a few counts. The chain recombines TRBV4-2 with TRBJ1-2; possibly TRBD1 for D (6 bases). The CDR3 is 14 amino acids. Germline-derived CDR1 and CDR2 are LGHNA and YNFKEQ. With 4 bases removed from V and 3 bases from J, the gap between germline ends came to 12 bases. The CDR3 protein is CASSLDRPDYGYTF. The DNA for the CDR3 is TGTGCCAGCAGCCTTGACAGGCCGGACTATGGCTACACCTTC.

The gene calls are TRBV12-2 and TRBJ1-3; the DNA was not compared with TRBD1, the D call given in the table. TRBV12-2 is assigned pseudogene status. CDR3 size: 15 residues. The CDR3 region has the DNA TGTGCAAGTCGCTTAGCGTCAGGGTCTGGAAACACCATATATTTT. Translation gives CASRLASGSGNTIYF.

This clone was seen only once. CDR3 DNA sequence: TGTGCCTGGAGTCCTCTAGCGGCGTACAATGAGCAGTTCTTC. Amino acid sequence: CAWSPLAAYNEQFF. The chain is built from TRBV30 and TRBJ2-1; 7 bases map to TRBD2. The CDR3 length is 14 residues. V trimming: 2 bases; J trimming: 4 bases; junction bases outside the gene matches: 5. Per the germline V gene, CDR1 is GTSNPN and CDR2 is SVGIG (reference sequence).

The chain is built from TRBV4-3 and TRBJ1-1; 7 nucleotides match TRBD1. Looked up from germline, CDR1 is LGHNA and CDR2 is YSLEER. This CDR3 region has 16 residues. V was pared by 3 bases and J by 10 bases, with 17 bases of the junction left unmatched. CDR3 loop: CASSQGPGTATTAAFF. The CDR3 nucleotides read TGCGCCAGCAGCCAGGGACCAGGGACAGCAACAACAGCAGCTTTCTTT.

This clone was counted only a few times. The chain employs TRBV28 and TRBJ1-2, with 8 bases identical to TRBD1. The ends lost 2 bases at V and 6 bases at J; junction bases unmatched: 5. CDR3 length equals 14 residues. Germline V gene data show CDR1 as MDHEN and CDR2 as SYDVKM. The chain's CDR3 is CASSLRTGTDGYTF. The CDR3 nucleotides read TGTGCCAGCAGTTTAAGGACAGGGACTGATGGCTACACCTTC.

The V call is TRBV28, the J call TRBJ2-6, with 7 bases that match TRBD1. From germline, CDR1 is MDHEN and CDR2 SYDVKM. After removal of 8 bases from V and 1 base from J, the junction contained 8 bases not matched to a gene. The CDR3 is made up of 16 amino acids. The CDR3 DNA follows: TGTGCCAGCCGAAGACAGGGTCTGTCTGGGGCCAACGTCCTGACTTTC. Its translation: CASRRQGLSGANVLTF.

This chain joins TRBV7-8 and TRBJ2-3; D may be TRBD2 (6 bases). There are 13 residues in the CDR3. V lost 11 bases to trimming and J lost 6 bases, with 18 bases between them. Germline V gives CDR1 SGHVS, CDR2 FQNEAQ. The DNA for the CDR3 is TGTGCCTGCATTGACGGGAGTGGTGATACGCAGTATTTT. It encodes CACIDGSGDTQYF. Full variable domain (remainder filled in from reference TRBV7-8 and TRBJ2-3): GAGVSQSPRYKVAKRGQDVALRCDPISGHVSLFWYQQALGQGPEFLTYFQNEAQLDKSGLPSDRFFAERPEGSVSTLKIQRTQQEDSAVYLCACIDGSGDTQYFGPGTRLTVL.

The chain combines TRBV30 with TRBJ1-6; D not certain. In germline, CDR1 is GTSNPN, CDR2 SVGIG (reference sequence). The CDR3 has 14 residues. Trimming pared 0 bases from V and 10 bases from J, leaving 13 bases between. In DNA, the CDR3 is TGTGCCTGGAGTGTGGGTCCGCTCAAGTCACCCCTCCACTTT. Amino acids: CAWSVGPLKSPLHF.

This clone was seen a handful of times. The CDR3 spells CASSSGFTTDTQYF. The CDR3 DNA is TGCGCCAGCAGCTCGGGGTTTACCACAGATACGCAGTATTTT. The genes are TRBV5-1 and TRBJ2-3; maybe TRBD2 (5 bases). CDR1 SGHRS and CDR2 YFSETQ come from the germline V gene. V shed 3 bases and J shed 2 bases, with 10 bases lying between them. This CDR3 region has 14 residues.

There are a few counts of this clone. The V call is TRBV5-1, the J call TRBJ2-2; D tentatively reads TRBD1 or TRBD2 (5 bases each). This CDR3 contains 14 residues. V lost 0 bases and J lost 7, with 10 bases in between. Germline lookup yields CDR1 SGHRS and CDR2 YFSETQ. This CDR3 reads CASSLAGTGGELFF. CDR3 DNA: TGCGCCAGCAGCTTGGCCGGGACGGGCGGGGAGCTGTTTTTT.

The chain links TRBV11-2 to TRBJ2-7, with D hard to call. CDR1 and CDR2 (germline): SGHAT, FQNNGV. With 0 bases removed from V and 3 bases from J, the gap between germline ends came to 6 bases. The CDR3 sequence is 13 residues long. CDR3 region: CASSLESLYEQYF. In DNA, the CDR3 is TGTGCCAGCAGCTTAGAATCGCTCTACGAGCAGTACTTC.

This clone was observed a few times. The chain joins TRBV30 to TRBJ2-2, with 9 bases aligning to TRBD1. The CDR3 extends over 14 amino acids. The V and J ends lost 3 bases and 10 bases, in that order; junction bases with no gene match: 9. Germline V gene lookup returns CDR1 GTSNPN and CDR2 SVGIG (reference sequence). As DNA, the CDR3 is TGTGCCTGGAGGAGACAGGGGGGGAACCTGGAGCTGTTTTTT. Its translation: CAWRRQGGNLELFF.

J is TRBJ2-1 and V is TRBV19; 7 nucleotides line up with TRBD2. The length of the CDR3 is 17 residues. CDR1 LNHDA and CDR2 SQIVND come from the germline V gene (reference sequence). V lost 6 bases and J lost 2; bases outside the gene matches: 13. The CDR3 nucleotides read TGTGCCAGTAGCCCTTCGAGGACTAGGCTAACCTACAATGAGCAGTTCTTC. Encoded protein: CASSPSRTRLTYNEQFF.

The gene calls are TRBV25-1 and TRBJ1-3; TRBD1 matches at 8 bases. CDR3 length: 15 residues. Germline trimming cut 6 bases from V and 0 bases from J; bases unmatched to any gene: 4. Germline V gives CDR1 MGHDK, CDR2 SYGVNS. CDR3 sequence (DNA): TGTGCCAGCAGCTACAGGGGGTTCTCTGGAAACACCATATATTTT. This translates into CASSYRGFSGNTIYF.

The chain uses TRBV5-1 and TRBJ1-1, with 7 positions matching TRBD1. The CDR3 consists of 15 residues. The V and J ends lost 1 base and 6 bases, in that order; junction bases with no gene match: 9. Germline V gene sequence: CDR1 SGHRS, CDR2 YFSETQ. The CDR3 bases are TGCGCCAGCAGCTTGAAGACAGGGTTGGCGCCTGAAGCTTTCTTT. Protein sequence: CASSLKTGLAPEAFF.

Only a few counts were recorded for this clone. The chain uses TRBV28 and TRBJ2-4, with 7 nucleotides matching TRBD2. Germline-derived CDR1 and CDR2 are MDHEN and SYDVKM. V dropped 8 bases and J dropped 0; count of bases not matched to a gene: 7. The CDR3 runs to 15 residues. Written as DNA, the CDR3 is TGTGCCAGCTGGGGAGGGACTATAGCCAAAAACATTCAGTACTTC. Translation: CASWGGTIAKNIQYF.

In this sample, this clone turned up a few times. The V call is TRBV7-2, the J call TRBJ1-5; the D gene is possibly TRBD1 (6 bases). Trimming took 1 base from V and 7 from J, leaving 14 bases between them. CDR3 size: 15 residues. Germline CDR1 is SGHTA and CDR2 is FQGNSA. CDR3 region: CASSLVGGLGQPQHF. Here the CDR3 DNA reads TGTGCCAGCAGCTTAGTCGGGGGGCTCGGGCAGCCCCAGCATTTT.

In this sample, this clone turned up a few times. The chain couples TRBV5-4 to TRBJ2-1; no firm D call. The CDR3 contains 15 residues. CDR1 is SGHNT, CDR2 YYREEE, per germline (reference sequence). Deletions cut 1 base from V and 0 bases from J, with 8 bases between. This chain's CDR3 is CASSLRLGSYNEQFF. The CDR3 DNA follows: TGTGCCAGCAGCTTGAGACTGGGCTCCTACAATGAGCAGTTCTTC.

The chain carries TRBV18 and TRBJ2-7; D is perhaps TRBD2 (6 bases). The CDR3 spans 14 residues. V was cut by 3 bases and J by 2 bases, with 11 bases left in between. The V gene's germline CDR1 is KGHSH and CDR2 LQKENI. CDR3 region: CASSPGAGTYEQYF. CDR3 coding DNA: TGTGCCAGCTCACCCGGAGCGGGCACCTACGAGCAGTACTTC.

This rearrangement joins TRBV7-9 to TRBJ1-4; a possible D gene is TRBD1 (6 bases). CDR1 and CDR2 from the germline V gene are SEHNR and FQNEAQ (reference sequence). CDR3 length: 15 residues. V was shortened by 5 bases and J by 8 bases, with 18 bases between the two germline ends. Here the CDR3 reads CASSPQGLPSEKLFF. CDR3 bases: TGTGCCAGCAGCCCTCAGGGGCTCCCTTCCGAAAAACTGTTTTTT.

In this sample, this clone turned up a few times. The rearrangement joins TRBV29-1 to TRBJ1-4; no reliable D call. This CDR3 is 15 amino acids long. Looked up from germline, CDR1 is SQVTM and CDR2 is ANQGSEA. V gave up 3 bases and J gave up 5 bases, with 16 bases separating them. Here the CDR3 DNA reads TGCAGCGTTGATTCAGGTGCTTTGGGGAATGAAAAACTGTTTTTT. Its protein product is CSVDSGALGNEKLFF.